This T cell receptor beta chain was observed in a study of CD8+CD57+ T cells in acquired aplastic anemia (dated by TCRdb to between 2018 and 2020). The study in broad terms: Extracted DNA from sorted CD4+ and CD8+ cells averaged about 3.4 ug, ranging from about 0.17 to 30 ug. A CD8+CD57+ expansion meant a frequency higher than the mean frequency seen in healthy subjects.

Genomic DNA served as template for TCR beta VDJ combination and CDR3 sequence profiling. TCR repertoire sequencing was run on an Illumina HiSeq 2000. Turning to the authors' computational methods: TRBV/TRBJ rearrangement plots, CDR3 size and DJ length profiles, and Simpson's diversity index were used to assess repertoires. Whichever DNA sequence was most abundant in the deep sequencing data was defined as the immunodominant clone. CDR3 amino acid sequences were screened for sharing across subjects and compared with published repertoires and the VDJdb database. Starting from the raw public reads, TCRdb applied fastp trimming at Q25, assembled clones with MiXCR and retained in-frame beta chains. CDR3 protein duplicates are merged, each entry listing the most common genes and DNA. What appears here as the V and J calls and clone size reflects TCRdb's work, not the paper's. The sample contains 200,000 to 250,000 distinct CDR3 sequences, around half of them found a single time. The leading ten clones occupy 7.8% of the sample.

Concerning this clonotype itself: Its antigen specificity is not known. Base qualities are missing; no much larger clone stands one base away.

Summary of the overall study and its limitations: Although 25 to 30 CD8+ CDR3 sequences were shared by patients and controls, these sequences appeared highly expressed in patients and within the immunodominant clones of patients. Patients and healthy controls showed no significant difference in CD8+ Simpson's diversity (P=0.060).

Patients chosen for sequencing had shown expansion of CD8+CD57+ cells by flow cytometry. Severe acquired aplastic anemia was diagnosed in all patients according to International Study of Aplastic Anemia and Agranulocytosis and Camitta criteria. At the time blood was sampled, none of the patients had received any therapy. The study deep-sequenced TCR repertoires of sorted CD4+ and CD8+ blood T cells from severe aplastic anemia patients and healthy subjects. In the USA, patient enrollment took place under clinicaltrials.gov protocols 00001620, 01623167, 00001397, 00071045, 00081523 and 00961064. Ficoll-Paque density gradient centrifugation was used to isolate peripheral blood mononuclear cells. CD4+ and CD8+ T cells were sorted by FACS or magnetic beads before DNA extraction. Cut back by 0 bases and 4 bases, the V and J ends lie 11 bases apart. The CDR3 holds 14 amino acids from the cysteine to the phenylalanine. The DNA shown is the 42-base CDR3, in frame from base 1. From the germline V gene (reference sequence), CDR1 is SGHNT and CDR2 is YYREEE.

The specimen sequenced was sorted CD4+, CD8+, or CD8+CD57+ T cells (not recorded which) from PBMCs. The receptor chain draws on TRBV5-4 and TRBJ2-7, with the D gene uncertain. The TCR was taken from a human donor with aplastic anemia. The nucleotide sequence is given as TGTGCCAGCAGCTTGGCGCCTGGGTCTTACGAGCAGTACTTC. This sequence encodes CASSLAPGSYEQYF.